Below are 16 T cell receptor beta chains sequenced from a single sample in a study of T-cell reconstitution after alpha-beta-depleted transplantation in children. Unique molecular identifiers were used to barcode this TCRbeta library. Each CDR3 protein is one row after TCRdb ran MiXCR on the PCR reads. The profile shows about 160,000 distinct CDR3 sequences, 11% of them singletons. The starting material was PBMCs, obtained before TCRalphabeta/CD19-depleted stem cell transplant. The receptors were sampled from a boy between 2 and 10 years old with acute myeloid leukemia, due to receive a stem cell transplant.

There are many counts of this clonotype. V usage is TRBV5-5 and J usage is TRBJ2-7, with a tentative D call TRBD1 (5 bases). The germline gives CDR1 SGHKS, CDR2 YYEKEE (reference sequence). CDR3 length equals 14 residues. V was cut by 3 bases and J by 1 base, with 11 bases left in between. CDR3 bases: TGTGCCAGCAGCTGGGGCAGCACGTCCTACGAGCAGTACTTC. This gives the protein CASSWGSTSYEQYF. The complete variable domain, with remaining parts taken from reference TRBV5-5 and TRBJ2-7, reads DAGVTQSPTHLIKTRGQQVTLRCSPISGHKSVSWYQQVLGQGPQFIFQYYEKEERGRGNFPDRFSARQFPNYSSELNVNALLLGDSALYLCASSWGSTSYEQYFGPGTRLTVT.

This clonotype was seen ten or more times. The chain employs TRBV6-5 and TRBJ2-1, with 9 bases matching TRBD1. There are 15 residues in the CDR3. With 0 bases clipped from V and 7 bases from J, the junction kept 4 bases outside the gene matches. Germline V gene sequence: CDR1 MNHEY, CDR2 SVGAGI. DNA for the CDR3: TGTGCCAGCAGTTACTCGACAGGGGGGGGGAATGAGCAGTTCTTC. This encodes CASSYSTGGGNEQFF.

This clonotype was recorded at least ten times. The CDR3 loop reads CASSSPDLGNGYTF. Here the CDR3 DNA reads TGTGCCAGTAGTTCGCCCGACCTCGGAAATGGCTACACCTTC. The rearrangement joins TRBV19 to TRBJ1-2; unclear D gene. The CDR3 sequence is 14 residues long. Trimming took 5 bases from V and 6 from J, leaving 16 bases between them. Germline loops: CDR1 LNHDA, CDR2 SQIVND (reference sequence).

This clonotype has ten or more counts. The rearrangement links TRBV29-1 to TRBJ2-1; D remains unclear. CDR3 size: 13 residues. V gave up 3 bases and J gave up 8 bases, with 14 bases separating them. The germline V gene encodes CDR1 SQVTM and CDR2 ANQGSEA. CDR3 residues: CSVDRSSLHEQFF. The CDR3, as DNA: TGCAGCGTTGACAGGAGCAGTCTACATGAGCAGTTCTTC.

With regard to this clonotype: Given a much more abundant clone one base away, this may be a read error. Because it lacks the conserved phenylalanine or tryptophan at the end, this CDR3 is likely a read error. The chain recombines TRBV5-6 with TRBJ2-2; D might be TRBD2 (5 bases). CDR1 is SGHDT and CDR2 is YYEEEE in the germline V gene. There are 17 residues in the CDR3. The ends were cut back, 2 bases at V and 4 bases at J, with 18 bases in the middle. CDR3 nucleotide sequence: TGTGCCAGCAGCTTAGGACGGAGGTTGGTCGCCACCGGGGAGCTGTTTCTT. Encoded protein: CASSLGRRLVATGELFL.

The chain joins TRBV6-1 to TRBJ2-7, with 12 bases lining up with TRBD1. Germline CDR1 reads MNHNS; CDR2 reads SASEGT. The CDR3 length is 15 residues. With 8 bases clipped from V and 1 base from J, the junction kept 6 bases outside the gene matches. DNA of the CDR3: TGTGCCAGCGACCGGGACAGGGGGCGATCCTACGAGCAGTACTTC. Amino acid sequence: CASDRDRGRSYEQYF.

This clonotype has a count of ten or more. The limits of the CDR3 on the DNA are not certain, so only TCRdb's listed CDR3 is given. The gene calls are TRBV7-9 and TRBJ2-7; the table's TRBD1 call for D was not verified on the DNA. Germline lookup yields CDR1 SEHNR and CDR2 FQNEAQ (reference sequence). Ends included, the CDR3 has 14 residues. CDR3 protein: CASSFSGQAYEQYF.

Ten or more counts support this clonotype. V is TRBV15 and J is TRBJ1-4; D is unclear. CDR3 length: 20 amino acids. Trimming cost V 0 bases and J 6 bases, with 26 bases left between them. From germline, CDR1 is LNHNV and CDR2 YYDKDF (reference sequence). The CDR3 spells CATSRDSLFDRRISDEKLFF. Written as DNA, the CDR3 is TGTGCCACCAGCAGAGATTCCCTTTTTGATAGGAGGATATCGGATGAAAAACTGTTTTTT.

For this clonotype: With a much larger clone just one base away, this may be a read error. The V gene is TRBV15, the J gene TRBJ2-5, with D tentatively TRBD2 (5 bases). The length of the CDR3 is 12 residues. The germline V and J ends were trimmed by 11 bases and 3 bases, with 13 bases remaining between them. Per the germline V gene, CDR1 is LNHNV and CDR2 is YYDKDF (reference sequence). The CDR3 region is CASARGKETQYF. Here the CDR3 DNA reads TGTGCCTCCGCTCGGGGAAAAGAGACCCAGTACTTC.

This clonotype was detected many times. The V and J genes are TRBV10-3 and TRBJ1-1; 7 nucleotides match TRBD1. Per germline, CDR1 ENHRY and CDR2 SYGVKD. V was clipped by 6 bases and J by 4 bases; unmatched bases: 2. The CDR3 totals 12 residues. The CDR3 spells CAIRAGGTEAFF. The CDR3 bases are TGTGCCATCAGGGCAGGGGGCACTGAAGCTTTCTTT.

In its sample, this clonotype was seen many times. The rearrangement links TRBV10-3 to TRBJ2-7; a possible D gene is TRBD1 (5 bases). The CDR3 covers 16 residues. Germline CDR1 ENHRY, CDR2 SYGVKD. The ends were cut back, 0 bases at V and 4 bases at J, with 16 bases in the middle. CDR3 loop: CAISESKGSLGYEQYF. CDR3 coding DNA: TGTGCCATCAGTGAGTCGAAGGGGTCGTTGGGTTACGAGCAGTACTTC.

A few counts support this clonotype. Mismatch with germline at one junction end may stem from a read error. V usage is TRBV3-1 and J usage is TRBJ2-3; D not certain. This CDR3 is 15 amino acids long. CDR1 and CDR2 (germline): LGHDT, YNNKEL (reference sequence). The CDR3 DNA follows: TGTGCCTGCAGCCAAGATTCACGCCTCGCAGATACGCAGTATTTT. Translation: CACSQDSRLADTQYF.

This clonotype was seen at least ten times. V usage is TRBV12-3 or TRBV12-4 and J usage is TRBJ2-3; D unclear. The ends were cut back, 0 bases at V and 1 base at J, with 8 bases in the middle. CDR3 length: 15 amino acids. CDR3 nucleotides: TGTGCCAGCAGTTTAGCGCTAAGCGGCACAGATACGCAGTATTTT. Translating gives CASSLALSGTDTQYF.

Worth noting for this clonotype: With a much larger clone just one base away, this may be a read error. The missing conserved phenylalanine or tryptophan at the end of this CDR3 makes a read error likely. This chain links TRBV5-1 with TRBJ2-5, with 9 bases matching TRBD2. Germline CDR1 reads SGHRS; CDR2 reads YFSETQ. V dropped 4 bases and J dropped 4; count of bases not matched to a gene: 11. CDR3 size: 16 residues. The CDR3 bases are TGCGCCAGCAGCCCCCGACGAGCGGGGGGTCTAGAGACCCAGTACCTC. It encodes CASSPRRAGGLETQYL.

This clonotype was recorded at least ten times. The chain uses TRBV12-3 or TRBV12-4 and TRBJ2-1, with 14 bases aligning to TRBD2. This CDR3 has 17 residues. Trimming took 6 bases from V and 4 from J; bases not matched to a gene: 8. DNA of the CDR3: TGTGCCAGCAGCAGGACTAGCGGGGGGTTCCTTTACAATGAGCAGTTCTTC. Its translation is CASSRTSGGFLYNEQFF.

This clonotype was found many times. V usage is TRBV5-1 and J usage is TRBJ1-6; 10 bases agree with TRBD1. Germline V lookup: CDR1 SGHRS, CDR2 YFSETQ. V was pared by 0 bases and J by 6 bases, with 0 bases of the junction left unmatched. This CDR3 comprises 15 residues. CDR3 region: CASSLGTGGNSPLHF. CDR3 nucleotides: TGCGCCAGCAGCTTGGGGACAGGGGGTAATTCACCCCTCCACTTT.